This T cell receptor (beta chain) was retrieved from a study of blood T cell repertoires in COVID-19. Study-level information: T cells, B-cell-depleted T cells, or PBMCs supplied cDNA or gDNA.

Some clones are missing from TCRdb's copy, which holds only in-frame ones; the method was immunoSEQ multiplex PCR. Among about 150,000 clones listed, over 70% were seen once. The CDR3 length is 17 residues. V was pared by 5 bases and J by 0 bases, with 16 bases between. Germline CDR1 and CDR2: LNHDA and SQIVND (reference sequence). The sequence came from a human donor in a cohort sampled during active COVID-19. Material for sequencing was peripheral blood. The chain carries TRBV19 and TRBJ1-4, with D possibly matching TRBD1 (5 bases). The CDR3 bases are TGTGCCAGTAGTTTCAAGGGCGGAGGGGCAACTAATGAAAAACTGTTTTTT. Translated: CASSFKGGGATNEKLFF.